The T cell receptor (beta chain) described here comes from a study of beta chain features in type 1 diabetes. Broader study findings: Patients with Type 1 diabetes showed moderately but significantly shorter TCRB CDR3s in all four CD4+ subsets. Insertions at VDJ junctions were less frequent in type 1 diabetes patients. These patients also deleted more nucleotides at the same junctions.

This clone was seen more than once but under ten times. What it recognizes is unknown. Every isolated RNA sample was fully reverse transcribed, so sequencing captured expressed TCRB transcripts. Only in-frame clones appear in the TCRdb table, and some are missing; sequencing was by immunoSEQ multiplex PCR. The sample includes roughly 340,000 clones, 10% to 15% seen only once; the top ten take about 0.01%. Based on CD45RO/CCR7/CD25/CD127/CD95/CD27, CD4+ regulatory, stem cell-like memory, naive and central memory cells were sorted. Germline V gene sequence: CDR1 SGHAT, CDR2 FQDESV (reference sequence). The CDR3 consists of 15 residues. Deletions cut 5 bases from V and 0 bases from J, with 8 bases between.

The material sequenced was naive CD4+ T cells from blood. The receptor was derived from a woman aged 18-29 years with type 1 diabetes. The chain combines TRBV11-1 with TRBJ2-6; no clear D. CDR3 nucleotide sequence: TGTGCCAGCAGCCCTCGGGTCTCTGGGGCCAACGTCCTGACTTTC. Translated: CASSPRVSGANVLTF.